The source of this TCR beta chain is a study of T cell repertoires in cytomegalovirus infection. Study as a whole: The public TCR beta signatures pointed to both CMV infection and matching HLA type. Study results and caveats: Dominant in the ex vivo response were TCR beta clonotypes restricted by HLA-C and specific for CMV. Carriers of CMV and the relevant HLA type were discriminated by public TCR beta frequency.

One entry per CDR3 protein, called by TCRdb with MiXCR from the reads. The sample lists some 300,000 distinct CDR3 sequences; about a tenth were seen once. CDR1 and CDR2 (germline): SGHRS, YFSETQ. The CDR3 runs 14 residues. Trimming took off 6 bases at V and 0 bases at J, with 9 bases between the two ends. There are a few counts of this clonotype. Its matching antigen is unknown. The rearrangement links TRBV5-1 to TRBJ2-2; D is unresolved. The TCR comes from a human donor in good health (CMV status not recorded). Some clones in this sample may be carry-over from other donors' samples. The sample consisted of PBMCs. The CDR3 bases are TGCGCCAGCACCTCGGACGCGAACACCGGGGAGCTGTTTTTT. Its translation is CASTSDANTGELFF.